The clone carrying this T cell receptor beta chain has only a few counts. No antigen is known for it. These data belong to a study of graft-versus-host responses after intestinal transplantation. Clones were read by immunoSEQ multiplex PCR, and TCRdb kept only the in-frame ones, dropping some. The sample has about 130,000 clones, about nine tenths seen once. The CDR3 consists of 15 residues. The V end was cut by 6 bases, the J end by 1 base, with 13 bases between. Germline CDR1 reads ENHRY; CDR2 reads SYGVKD. The receptor comes from a human donor who received an intestinal transplant. Sequenced here: unstimulated CD4+ T cells sorted from spleen or lymph node cells, sampled before intestinal transplant. The chain employs TRBV10-3 and TRBJ1-5, with D possibly TRBD1 on 5 matching bases. For the CDR3, the DNA is TGTGCCATCAGCCAGGGCCTTTCAAGCAATCAGCCCCAGCATTTT. Amino acids: CAISQGLSSNQPQHF.